Presented here are 18 T cell receptor beta chains from one specimen sequenced in a study of shared clonotypes between healthy human individuals. Repertoires were generated with immunoSEQ multiplex PCR, while TCRdb's copy carries only in-frame clones and drops some. The sample lists over 850,000 clones; more than 75% were seen once. What was sequenced was memory CD4+ T cells from PBMCs. Subset noted: CD45RA-negative fraction. The origin of the receptors is a man aged 18-30 years in good health. Some clones in this sample may be carry-over from other donors' samples.

The chain recombines TRBV19 with TRBJ1-2; D is ambiguous. The germline V gene encodes CDR1 LNHDA and CDR2 SQIVND (reference sequence). This CDR3 has 14 residues. Trimming took off 6 bases at V and 6 bases at J, with 17 bases between the two ends. The CDR3 here is CASRPGPQYHGYTF. The CDR3 DNA reads as TGTGCCAGTAGACCCGGGCCGCAATATCATGGCTACACCTTC.

This clone was counted a single time. This CDR3 is also generated by other DNA sequences in the sample. The rearrangement uses TRBV2 and TRBJ2-5, with 14 bases that match TRBD2. V lost 8 bases, J lost 5 bases, and 7 bases stayed unmatched. The CDR3 sequence is 15 residues long. CDR1 is SNHLY, CDR2 FYNNEI, per germline. The CDR3 loop reads CASSGLAGGGETQYF. CDR3 bases: TGTGCCAGCTCCGGACTAGCGGGAGGCGGGGAGACCCAGTACTTC.

The chain recombines TRBV27 with TRBJ2-1; possible D gene TRBD1, 5 bases. The CDR3 sequence is 13 residues long. CDR1 is MNHEY and CDR2 is SMNVEV in the germline V gene (reference sequence). V was clipped by 6 bases and J by 2 bases, with 8 bases between them. The CDR3 DNA follows: TGTGCCAGCAGGTCGACAGCCTACAATGAGCAGTTCTTC. Translation gives CASRSTAYNEQFF.

The V gene is TRBV5-1, the J gene TRBJ2-5; D is uncertain. Germline V lookup: CDR1 SGHRS, CDR2 YFSETQ. This CDR3 is 15 amino acids long. Trimming cost V 0 bases and J 1 base, with 10 bases left between them. The CDR3 loop is CASSLGQVLQETQYF. CDR3 nucleotide sequence: TGCGCCAGCAGCTTGGGGCAGGTACTCCAAGAGACCCAGTACTTC. Full variable domain (remainder filled in from reference TRBV5-1 and TRBJ2-5): KAGVTQTPRYLIKTRGQQVTLSCSPISGHRSVSWYQQTPGQGLQFLFEYFSETQRNKGNFPGRFSGRQFSNSRSEMNVSTLELGDSALYLCASSLGQVLQETQYFGPGTRLLVL.

The CDR3 region has the DNA TGCAGTGTCGGACAGATCGCATTCTTT. As protein: CSVGQIAFF. V and J are TRBV20-1 and TRBJ1-1; the D gene is possibly TRBD1 (6 bases). Trimming removed 7 bases at V and 14 bases at J, with 14 bases between. Germline V gene sequence: CDR1 DFQATT, CDR2 SNEGSKA (reference sequence). The CDR3 extends over 9 amino acids.

The J gene is TRBJ2-7, the V gene TRBV28; TRBD1 matches 7 bases. V lost 10 bases, J lost 0 bases, and 15 bases stayed unmatched. Germline V gene sequence: CDR1 MDHEN, CDR2 SYDVKM. This CDR3 comprises 16 residues. The CDR3 here is CATNLGGRTHSYEQYF. CDR3 DNA: TGTGCCACCAATTTAGGGGGCAGGACACACTCCTACGAGCAGTACTTC. The full variable domain, completed using reference TRBV28 and TRBJ2-7, is DVKVTQSSRYLVKRTGEKVFLECVQDMDHENMFWYRQDPGLGLRLIYFSYDVKMKEKGDIPEGYSVSREKKERFSLILESASTNQTSMYLCATNLGGRTHSYEQYFGPGTRLTVT.

V is TRBV5-4 and J is TRBJ2-2; no reliable D call. CDR3 size: 13 residues. V was clipped by 4 bases and J by 3 bases, with 7 bases between them. CDR1 SGHNT and CDR2 YYREEE come from the germline V gene (reference sequence). The CDR3 here is CASSRKDTGELFF. For the CDR3, the DNA is TGTGCCAGCAGCAGAAAGGACACCGGGGAGCTGTTTTTT.

V is TRBV19 and J is TRBJ1-2; D gene unclear. The V and J ends lost 4 bases and 7 bases respectively, with 16 bases between them. The CDR3 contains 14 residues. Looked up from germline, CDR1 is LNHDA and CDR2 is SQIVND (reference sequence). The CDR3 reads CASSTPRKGGGYTF. The DNA for the CDR3 is TGTGCCAGTAGTACCCCCCGGAAGGGTGGTGGCTACACCTTC.

The V call is TRBV28, the J call TRBJ1-1; D perhaps matches TRBD1 (6 bases). The CDR3 totals 16 residues. Looked up from germline, CDR1 is MDHEN and CDR2 is SYDVKM. Between the trimmed V and J ends, which lost 5 bases and 1 base, there was a span of 17 bases. The CDR3 spells CASSTPTGTKNTEAFF. In nucleotides, the CDR3 is TGTGCCAGCAGTACCCCGACCGGGACAAAGAACACTGAAGCTTTCTTT.

The count of this clone is one. The chain joins TRBV5-6 to TRBJ2-1, with TRBD2 matching over 7 bases. The germline V gene has CDR1 SGHDT and CDR2 YYEEEE. The V segment lost 1 base and the J segment 2 bases; nucleotides outside the gene matches: 9. CDR3 length equals 17 residues. The CDR3 DNA is TGTGCCAGCAGCTTGTCAGGCGGGAGCTGGGCCTACAATGAGCAGTTCTTC. Translating it yields CASSLSGGSWAYNEQFF. The complete variable domain, with remaining parts taken from reference TRBV5-6 and TRBJ2-1, reads DAGVTQSPTHLIKTRGQQVTLRCSPKSGHDTVSWYQQALGQGPQFIFQYYEEEERQRGNFPDRFSGHQFPNYSSELNVNALLLGDSALYLCASSLSGGSWAYNEQFFGPGTRLTVL.

The chain links TRBV9 to TRBJ2-3; 8 bases match TRBD2. The CDR3 contains 17 residues. V was pared by 0 bases and J by 3 bases, with 9 bases of the junction left unmatched. CDR1 and CDR2 from the germline V gene are SGDLS and YYNGEE. The CDR3 spells CASSVEREGRRTDTQYF. For the CDR3, the DNA is TGTGCCAGCAGCGTAGAACGGGAGGGCCGGAGGACAGATACGCAGTATTTT.

Comment on this clone: The sample contains more than one DNA sequence encoding this CDR3. The J gene is TRBJ2-7, the V gene TRBV6-6; 7 bases match TRBD1. Germline V gives CDR1 MNHNY, CDR2 SVGAGI (reference sequence). The CDR3 consists of 11 residues. The V segment lost 7 bases and the J segment 4 bases; nucleotides outside the gene matches: 1. CDR3: CASTGGYEQYF. CDR3 sequence (DNA): TGTGCCAGCACAGGGGGTTACGAGCAGTACTTC.

This clone occurred many times. The chain joins TRBV6-5 to TRBJ2-7; D might be TRBD2 (7 bases). The CDR3 is 15 residues long. The germline V gene has CDR1 MNHEY and CDR2 SVGAGI. The ends were cut back, 0 bases at V and 4 bases at J, with 13 bases in the middle. Here the CDR3 reads CASSYSGGGLYEQYF. In nucleotides, the CDR3 is TGTGCCAGCAGTTACTCTGGGGGGGGCTTATACGAGCAGTACTTC.

The chain recombines TRBV4-2 with TRBJ2-7, with 9 bases aligning to TRBD1. V lost 3 bases to trimming and J lost 6 bases; unmatched junction nucleotides: 12. The CDR3 is made up of 16 amino acids. In germline, CDR1 is LGHNA, CDR2 YNFKEQ. CDR3 region: CASSQVGTGKFVEQYF. DNA of the CDR3: TGTGCCAGCAGCCAGGTCGGGACAGGGAAGTTTGTCGAGCAGTACTTC.

A word on this clone: The junction departs from germline at one end; a sequencing error may be responsible. This chain uses TRBV5-8 with TRBJ1-6; D may be TRBD1 (6 bases). The CDR3 has 14 residues. Germline V gene lookup returns CDR1 SGHTS and CDR2 YDEGEE. This CDR3 reads CACSRGSINSPLHF. DNA for the CDR3: TGTGCCTGCAGCAGGGGAAGCATAAATTCACCCCTCCACTTT.

CDR3: CASSPRQVPLVQHF. The DNA for the CDR3 is TGTGCCAGCAGCCCCCGACAGGTTCCCTTGGTCCAGCATTTT. The chain carries TRBV6-5 and TRBJ1-5, with a weak D call TRBD1 (6 bases). Trimming took off 6 bases at V and 12 bases at J, with 21 bases between the two ends. Germline V gives CDR1 MNHEY, CDR2 SVGAGI. CDR3 length: 14 amino acids.

The gene calls are TRBV5-6 and TRBJ2-5, with no clear D. The germline V gene encodes CDR1 SGHDT and CDR2 YYEEEE. Trimming left V 1 base short and J 5 bases short, with 9 bases between. CDR3 length: 13 amino acids. The CDR3 nucleotides read TGTGCCAGCAGCTTGCCCCTCTCGGAGACCCAGTACTTC. Protein sequence: CASSLPLSETQYF.

Notes on this clone: The same CDR3 can be traced to other DNA sequences in this sample. The CDR3 region is CATSRDRRETQYF. The CDR3 DNA sequence: TGTGCCACCAGCAGAGATAGGAGGGAGACCCAGTACTTC. V and J are TRBV15 and TRBJ2-5; a possible D gene is TRBD2 (5 bases). The CDR3 runs 13 residues. Germline CDR1 reads LNHNV; CDR2 reads YYDKDF (reference sequence). V was trimmed by 0 bases and J by 5 bases, leaving 7 bases between them.